Listed below are T cell receptor beta chains from one sample, sequenced in a study of blood T cell repertoires in COVID-19. This table comes from immunoSEQ multiplex PCR, and its TCRdb copy is limited to in-frame clones, with some not included. The table records 89,000 or so clones, 90% to 95% of them present only once. The sequenced sample was peripheral blood. The receptors here all came from a human donor with active COVID-19. The donor label of this sample is uncertain. Each CDR3 is given with its conserved first and last residue. The D gene is left open where the match is weak. Only some rows state a clone size, as once, few, many or a class for expanded clones.

clone size	V gene	J gene	D gene	CDR3 DNA	CDR3 protein
.	TRBV28	TRBJ2-7	.	TGTGCCAGCAGCCGTCCTTACGAGCAGTACTTC	CASSRPYEQYF
.	TRBV10-2	TRBJ1-2	.	TGCGCCAGCAGTGAGGCCAGTAACTATGGCTACACCTTC	CASSEASNYGYTF
once	TRBV6-2/TRBV6-3	TRBJ1-1	.	TGTGCCAGCAGTTTGGGACACAATGAAGCTTTCTTT	CASSLGHNEAFF
.	TRBV5-5	TRBJ1-4	.	TGTGCCAGCAGCCTTTGGCACAGGGAGGGCGAAAAACTGTTTTTT	CASSLWHREGEKLFF
once	TRBV25-1	TRBJ2-5	TRBD1	TGTGCCAGCAGTGAACACAGGGGTAATGGGGAGACCCAGTACTTC	CASSEHRGNGETQYF
.	TRBV15	TRBJ2-7	TRBD2	TGTGCCACCAGCAGAGGAGACCTAGCGGGGGACTACGAGCAGTACTTC	CATSRGDLAGDYEQYF
once	TRBV10-1	TRBJ2-7	TRBD1	TGCGCCAGCAGTGAAGGGACAGGGGAAAACTACGAGCAGTACTTC	CASSEGTGENYEQYF
.	TRBV7-9	TRBJ1-1	.	TGTGCCAGCAGGACCGGGACACCGAACACTGAAGCTTTCTTT	CASRTGTPNTEAFF
.	TRBV5-5	TRBJ2-7	TRBD1	TGTGCCAGCAGCCCCTCAGGGGGCCTGGGCTCCTACGAGCAGTACTTC	CASSPSGGLGSYEQYF
.	TRBV18	TRBJ2-3	.	TGTGCCAGCTCACCGGTCGGGGGAGGAGGCACAGATACGCAGTATTTT	CASSPVGGGGTDTQYF
.	TRBV2	TRBJ2-1	.	TGTGCCAGCAGTGGTCCGACTATCTCCTACAATGAGCAGTTCTTC	CASSGPTISYNEQFF